The clone carrying this TCR beta chain was observed a handful of times. Of the isolated RNA, all was reverse transcribed, and so the sequenced material was expressed TCRB transcripts. Produced via immunoSEQ multiplex PCR; TCRdb's table is partial and in-frame only. The repertoire holds about 150,000 clones, with less than 9.5% as singletons. Sorting that relied on CD45RO/CCR7/CD25/CD127/CD95/CD27 yielded CD4+ naive, central memory, regulatory and stem cell-like memory cells. The purity of all sorted populations exceeded 98%. This sample is part of a study of beta chain features in type 1 diabetes. Material for sequencing was central memory CD4+ T cells from blood. The clonotype comes from a man aged 18 to 29 in good health.

CDR3 bases: TGTGCCAGCAGCGCCGCAGGACAGGGCTACAATGAGCAGTTCTTC. Its protein is CASSAAGQGYNEQFF. This sequence joins TRBV5-4 and TRBJ2-1; 8 bases fit TRBD1. V dropped 4 bases and J dropped 3; count of bases not matched to a gene: 6. The germline V gene has CDR1 SGHNT and CDR2 YYREEE (reference sequence). The CDR3 loop spans 15 amino acids.